Presented here are 27 T cell receptor beta chains from one specimen sequenced in a study of T cells in Graves' hyperthyroidism and ophthalmopathy (dated by TCRdb to the late 2010s). Library preparation was by multiplex PCR. The sequencing machine was an Illumina HiSeq 2000. The TCR beta CDR3 regions were amplified from RNA transcripts. The first round of RT-PCR for the TCR CDR3 was performed with the HTBI primer set and the Qiagen OneStep RT-PCR kit. TCRdb applied fastp at Q25 and MiXCR to the public reads, then kept only in-frame beta chains. Rows with a matching CDR3 protein are joined into one entry that keeps the most common DNA and genes. The sample table holds around 190,000 distinct CDR3 sequences, of which approximately 15% were seen once. 25% to 35% of the sample belongs to the ten largest clones. The sequenced sample was blood. The receptors derive from a woman aged 45-60 years with Graves' hyperthyroidism.

This clonotype was seen many times. The chain combines TRBV7-2 with TRBJ2-7; 10 nucleotides align to TRBD1. Germline V gene lookup returns CDR1 SGHTA and CDR2 FQGNSA. The V segment lost 3 bases and the J segment 5 bases; nucleotides outside the gene matches: 7. The CDR3 spans 15 residues. The CDR3 here is CASSFGRTGGHEQYF. The CDR3 DNA is TGTGCCAGCAGCTTTGGAAGGACAGGGGGGCACGAGCAGTACTTC. The full variable domain, in which reference TRBV7-2 and TRBJ2-7 provide the parts outside the CDR3, is GAGVSQSPSNKVTEKGKDVELRCDPISGHTALYWYRQSLGQGLEFLIYFQGNSAPDKSGLPSDRFSAERTGGSVSTLTIQRTQQEDSAVYLCASSFGRTGGHEQYFGPGTRLTVT.

This clonotype was detected a few times. The J gene is TRBJ2-7, the V gene TRBV29-1, with D possibly matching TRBD1 (6 bases). CDR1 is SQVTM and CDR2 is ANQGSEA in the germline V gene. The CDR3 totals 12 residues. With 6 bases removed from V and 0 bases from J, the gap between germline ends came to 9 bases. The CDR3, as DNA: TGCAGCGTAGGGGACATCTCCTACGAGCAGTACTTC. Translated, it gives CSVGDISYEQYF.

This clonotype was recorded at least ten times. The chain links TRBV9 to TRBJ2-7; possible D gene TRBD1, 6 bases. Per the germline V gene, CDR1 is SGDLS and CDR2 is YYNGEE. V was clipped by 5 bases and J by 1 base, with 13 bases between them. The CDR3 runs to 14 residues. CDR3 in amino acids: CASSGGPGSYEQYF. CDR3 coding DNA: TGTGCCAGCAGTGGGGGCCCGGGGTCCTACGAGCAGTACTTC.

This clonotype was seen repeatedly, ten times or more. The V call is TRBV20-1, the J call TRBJ1-2; unclear D gene. Germline-derived CDR1 and CDR2 are DFQATT and SNEGSKA (reference sequence). Trimming cost V 6 bases and J 8 bases, with 13 bases left between them. This CDR3 is 11 amino acids long. CDR3 residues: CSATPGVGYTF. CDR3 in DNA: TGCAGTGCCACTCCCGGGGTGGGCTACACCTTC.

The CDR3 DNA reads TGTGCCAGCAATAAAGGAATAGGCCGCTCCTACGAGCAGTACTTC. It yields the protein CASNKGIGRSYEQYF. V gene TRBV28 combines with J gene TRBJ2-7; unclear D gene. Germline V gene sequence: CDR1 MDHEN, CDR2 SYDVKM. The CDR3 spans 15 residues. Trimming took 7 bases from V and 0 from J, leaving 16 bases between them.

In this sample, this clonotype turned up a few times. The chain employs TRBV12-3 or TRBV12-4 and TRBJ2-4; D is possibly TRBD1 or TRBD2 (5 bases each). The V and J ends lost 1 base and 8 bases respectively, with 9 bases between them. This CDR3 is 13 amino acids long. DNA for the CDR3: TGTGCCAGCAGTTTAGTTGGGGGTGACATTCAGTACTTC. Protein sequence: CASSLVGGDIQYF.

This clonotype has at least ten counts. The CDR3: CASSRAGANEQFF. CDR3 nucleotide sequence: TGTGCCAGCAGCAGAGCGGGGGCCAATGAGCAGTTCTTC. V is TRBV7-9 and J is TRBJ2-1; 8 nucleotides match TRBD2. Unmatched junction bases numbered 3, after V lost 5 bases and J lost 6 bases. Germline CDR1 and CDR2: SEHNR and FQNEAQ (reference sequence). The length of the CDR3 is 13 residues.

This clonotype was seen a handful of times. The genes are TRBV5-1 and TRBJ1-6, with unresolved D. The germline CDR1 and CDR2 sequences are SGHRS and YFSETQ. The CDR3 totals 15 residues. The V end lost 4 bases, the J end lost 5 bases, and 13 bases lay between the germline ends. CDR3 protein: CASSPSRQNNSPLHF. CDR3 sequence (DNA): TGCGCCAGCAGCCCCTCCAGGCAGAATAATTCACCCCTCCACTTT.

This clonotype was observed a handful of times. The chain is built from TRBV18 and TRBJ1-2; 11 bases fit TRBD1. Losses at the gene ends were 5 bases for V and 0 bases for J; bases not matched to a gene: 11. Germline CDR1 and CDR2: KGHSH and LQKENI. The CDR3 sequence is 18 residues long. The CDR3 sequence: CASSSGQGAYGANYGYTF. In DNA, the CDR3 is TGTGCCAGCTCATCAGGACAGGGGGCGTATGGAGCTAACTATGGCTACACCTTC. The full variable domain, rest sourced from reference TRBV18 and TRBJ1-2, is NAGVMQNPRHLVRRRGQEARLRCSPMKGHSHVYWYRQLPEEGLKFMVYLQKENIIDESGMPKERFSAEFPKEGPSILRIQQVVRGDSAAYFCASSSGQGAYGANYGYTFGSGTRLTVV.

This clonotype was seen at least ten times. An end of the junction does not agree with germline; a read error may underlie this. DNA for the CDR3: TGTGCCAGCAGTTACTCGAGGGCAGGGACTGCAGCTTTCTTT. Protein product: CASSYSRAGTAAFF. The V gene is TRBV6-5, the J gene TRBJ1-1; D might be TRBD1 (5 bases). The germline CDR1 and CDR2 sequences are MNHEY and SVGAGI. The CDR3 runs 14 residues.

The gene calls are TRBV10-3 and TRBJ1-2; perhaps TRBD1 as D (6 bases). Trimming cost V 7 bases and J 4 bases, with 16 bases left between them. The CDR3 is made up of 14 amino acids. CDR1 is ENHRY and CDR2 is SYGVKD in the germline V gene. The CDR3 here is CAINARGAGYGYTF. The DNA for the CDR3 is TGTGCCATCAACGCGAGGGGGGCAGGCTATGGCTACACCTTC.

This clonotype occurred many times. V gene TRBV14 combines with J gene TRBJ2-3, with TRBD1 as a possible D gene (5 bases). The germline gives CDR1 SGHDN, CDR2 FVKESK. The CDR3 runs 15 residues. The V end lost 3 bases, the J end lost 5 bases, and 15 bases lay between the germline ends. The CDR3: CASSQMDIPGDTQYF. CDR3 sequence (DNA): TGTGCCAGCAGCCAGATGGACATTCCAGGAGATACGCAGTATTTT.

This clonotype has at least ten counts. The rearrangement links TRBV19 to TRBJ1-2; unclear D gene. The CDR3 runs 13 residues. Germline CDR1 and CDR2: LNHDA and SQIVND (reference sequence). Trimming shortened V by 6 bases and J by 8 bases, and 16 bases separated the two germline ends. The DNA of the CDR3 is TGTGCCAGTAGAAAACATTGGGATTCGGGCTACACCTTC. This sequence encodes CASRKHWDSGYTF.

Note on this clonotype: A much larger clone differs by one base, so this may be a read error. This chain connects TRBV14 to TRBJ1-1; D gene ambiguous. The germline V gene has CDR1 SGHDN and CDR2 FVKESK. V lost 4 bases and J lost 0, with 12 bases in between. This CDR3 region has 15 residues. CDR3 DNA sequence: TGTGCCAGCAGCCCGCGGAGAGAGATGAACACTGAAGCTTTCTTT. Amino acid sequence: CASSPRREMNTEAFF.

There are many counts of this clonotype. The chain joins TRBV20-1 to TRBJ1-1; D gene ambiguous. Germline values: CDR1 DFQATT, CDR2 SNEGSKA (reference sequence). V lost 5 bases to trimming and J lost 5 bases, with 21 bases between them. The CDR3 has 15 amino acids. This CDR3 is CSARAPGVVRTEAFF. The CDR3 DNA sequence: TGCAGTGCTCGGGCTCCTGGGGTGGTGAGGACTGAAGCTTTCTTT.

In its sample, this clonotype was seen many times. The chain is built from TRBV6-1 and TRBJ2-7; D is perhaps TRBD1 (6 bases). Germline V gene data show CDR1 as MNHNS and CDR2 as SASEGT. This CDR3 region has 14 residues. Trimming shortened V by 6 bases and J by 0 bases, and 12 bases separated the two germline ends. The CDR3 nucleotides read TGTGCCAGCAGCCCCTTAGGGGGCTCCTACGAGCAGTACTTC. It codes for CASSPLGGSYEQYF.

At least ten counts were recorded for this clonotype. The rearrangement uses TRBV20-1 and TRBJ1-4; possible D gene TRBD1, 5 bases. The V and J ends lost 4 bases and 3 bases respectively, with 12 bases between them. The V gene's germline CDR1 is DFQATT and CDR2 SNEGSKA (reference sequence). CDR3 length equals 14 residues. The CDR3 reads CSATQGYPNEKLFF. DNA for the CDR3: TGCAGTGCTACTCAGGGATATCCTAATGAAAAACTGTTTTTT.

This clonotype occurred many times. The chain is built from TRBV6-1 and TRBJ1-2; 8 bases map to TRBD1. Germline CDR1 MNHNS, CDR2 SASEGT. The ends lost 7 bases at V and 4 bases at J; junction bases unmatched: 5. The CDR3 loop spans 13 amino acids. CDR3 DNA: TGTGCCAGCAACGGACAGGGTTTCTATGGCTACACCTTC. Its protein product is CASNGQGFYGYTF.

This clonotype appeared many times. The chain combines TRBV7-2 with TRBJ2-3; 7 positions match TRBD2. The CDR3 is 17 amino acids. The germline gives CDR1 SGHTA, CDR2 FQGNSA. Trimming at V came to 4 bases and at J to 2 bases, leaving 12 bases not matched to a gene. CDR3 protein: CASSSSRSGALTDTQYF. CDR3 DNA sequence: TGTGCCAGCAGCTCAAGTAGAAGCGGGGCTCTCACAGATACGCAGTATTTT.

This clonotype was seen ten or more times. This chain links TRBV6-1 with TRBJ2-7, with D tentatively TRBD1 (6 bases). Trimming cost V 11 bases and J 2 bases, with 16 bases left between them. The CDR3 sequence is 13 residues long. From germline, CDR1 is MNHNS and CDR2 SASEGT. Written as DNA, the CDR3 is TGTGCCGCGAGGGGGTTTAGCGCCTACGAGCAGTACTTC. This codes for CAARGFSAYEQYF.

This clonotype showed up many times. This chain uses TRBV28 with TRBJ2-3, with D unclear. Germline V gene lookup returns CDR1 MDHEN and CDR2 SYDVKM. V was shortened by 10 bases and J by 2 bases, with 16 bases between the two germline ends. The CDR3 is made up of 14 amino acids. DNA for the CDR3: TGTGCCATTGATGCGGTCCAGACCACAGATACGCAGTATTTT. Residues: CAIDAVQTTDTQYF.

This clonotype was detected ten times or more. The gene calls are TRBV6-1 and TRBJ1-1; possibly TRBD1 for D (5 bases). From germline, CDR1 is MNHNS and CDR2 SASEGT. The CDR3 consists of 15 residues. Trimming cost V 3 bases and J 6 bases, with 17 bases left between them. As DNA, the CDR3 is TGTGCCAGCAGTGACGCTTGGGGGGTTGAGGCTGAAGCTTTCTTT. Translating it yields CASSDAWGVEAEAFF.

This chain uses TRBV12-3 or TRBV12-4 with TRBJ2-1, with a possible D match to TRBD2 (5 bases). This CDR3 region has 11 residues. V lost 6 bases and J 8 bases, leaving 8 bases between the germline ends. This CDR3 reads CASRFSDEQFF. The CDR3 DNA is TGTGCCAGCAGGTTTAGCGATGAGCAGTTCTTC.

The chain has TRBV19 and TRBJ1-1; perhaps TRBD1 as D (6 bases). The germline V and J ends were trimmed by 9 bases and 4 bases, with 18 bases remaining between them. The CDR3 runs 14 residues. CDR1 and CDR2 from the germline V gene are LNHDA and SQIVND (reference sequence). In DNA, the CDR3 is TGTGCCAGCAGCACAAACAGGGACGGCACTGAAGCTTTCTTT. It yields the protein CASSTNRDGTEAFF.

There are many counts of this clonotype. The chain carries TRBV9 and TRBJ2-2; no reliable D call. Trimming pared 0 bases from V and 5 bases from J, leaving 8 bases between. This CDR3 is 14 amino acids long. Germline-derived CDR1 and CDR2 are SGDLS and YYNGEE. For the CDR3, the DNA is TGTGCCAGCAGCGTAGGAGTGGCGACCGGGGAGCTGTTTTTT. This codes for CASSVGVATGELFF. Together with reference TRBV9 and TRBJ2-2, the CDR3 gives the full variable domain: DSGVTQTPKHLITATGQRVTLRCSPRSGDLSVYWYQQSLDQGLQFLIQYYNGEERAKGNILERFSAQQFPDLHSELNLSSLELGDSALYFCASSVGVATGELFFGEGSRLTVL.

Ten or more counts support this clonotype. The V call is TRBV10-3, the J call TRBJ1-1; 7 bases map to TRBD1. The germline V gene has CDR1 ENHRY and CDR2 SYGVKD. V trimming: 10 bases; J trimming: 1 base; junction bases outside the gene matches: 3. This CDR3 contains 12 residues. The CDR3 nucleotides read TGTGCCACTGGGACAGCGAACACTGAAGCTTTCTTT. It is translated as CATGTANTEAFF.

For this clonotype: A much larger clone lies a single base off, so this may be a read error. This chain connects TRBV6-1 to TRBJ2-3; tentative D call: TRBD2 (6 bases). Trimming took off 7 bases at V and 14 bases at J, with 16 bases between the two ends. CDR1 and CDR2 from the germline V gene are MNHNS and SASEGT. The CDR3 consists of 11 residues. CDR3 amino acids: CASTDGGRGYF. The CDR3 region has the DNA TGTGCCAGCACCGACGGGGGTAGAGGGTATTTT.